This T cell receptor (beta chain) was captured in a study of blood T cell repertoires in COVID-19. Whole-study context: From T cells, B-cell-depleted T cells, or PBMCs came the material, which was cDNA or gDNA.

A note on this clone: One junction end does not reproduce the germline sequence, and a read error may be involved.

Only in-frame clones appear in the TCRdb table, and some are missing; sequencing was by immunoSEQ multiplex PCR. The table includes roughly 80,000 clones, about nine tenths detected once. The TCR sequence derives from a human donor in a cohort sampled during active COVID-19. The specimen sequenced was peripheral blood.

CDR3 loop: CASSYGQNSYNEQLF. As DNA, the CDR3 is TGTGCCAGCAGTTACGGGCAGAACTCCTACAATGAGCAGCTCTTC. This chain links TRBV6-5 with TRBJ2-1; no clear D. The CDR3 is 15 amino acids. Germline V gene lookup returns CDR1 MNHEY and CDR2 SVGAGI.